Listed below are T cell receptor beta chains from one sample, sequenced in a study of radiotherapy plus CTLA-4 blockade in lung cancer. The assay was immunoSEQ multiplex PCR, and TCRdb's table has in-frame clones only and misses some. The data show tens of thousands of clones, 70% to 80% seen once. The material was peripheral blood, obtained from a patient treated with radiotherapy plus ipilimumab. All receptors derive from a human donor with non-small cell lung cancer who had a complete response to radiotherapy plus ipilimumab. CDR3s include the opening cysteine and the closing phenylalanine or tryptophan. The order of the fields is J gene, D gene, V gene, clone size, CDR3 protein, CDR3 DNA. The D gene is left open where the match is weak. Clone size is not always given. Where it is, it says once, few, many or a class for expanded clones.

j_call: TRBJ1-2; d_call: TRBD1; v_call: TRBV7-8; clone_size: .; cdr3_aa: CASSLVRQGANYGYTF; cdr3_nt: TGTGCCAGCAGCCTAGTCCGACAGGGGGCTAACTATGGCTACACCTTC
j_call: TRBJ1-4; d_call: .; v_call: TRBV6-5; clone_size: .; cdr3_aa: CASSLQGLGNEKLFF; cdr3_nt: TGTGCCAGCAGTTTACAGGGCCTAGGGAATGAAAAACTGTTTTTT
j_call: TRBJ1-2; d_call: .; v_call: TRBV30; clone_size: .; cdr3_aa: CAWSLGQRVGYTF; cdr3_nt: TGTGCCTGGAGTCTCGGACAGCGAGTGGGCTACACCTTC
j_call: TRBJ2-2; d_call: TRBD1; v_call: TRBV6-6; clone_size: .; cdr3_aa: CASSQGQFRELFF; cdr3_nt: TGTGCCAGCAGTCAGGGACAGTTCAGGGAGCTGTTTTTT
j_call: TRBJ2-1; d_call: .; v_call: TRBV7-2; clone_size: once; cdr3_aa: CASSPTGHEQFF; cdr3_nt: TGTGCCAGCAGCCCGACAGGCCATGAGCAGTTCTTC
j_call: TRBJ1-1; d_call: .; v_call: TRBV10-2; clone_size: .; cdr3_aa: CASSLSTMNTEAFF; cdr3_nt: TGCGCCAGCAGTCTTTCGACTATGAACACTGAAGCTTTCTTT
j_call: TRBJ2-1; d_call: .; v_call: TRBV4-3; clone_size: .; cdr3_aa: CASSPRIGKNNEQFF; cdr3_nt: TGCGCCAGCAGCCCGCGCATCGGGAAAAACAATGAGCAGTTCTTC
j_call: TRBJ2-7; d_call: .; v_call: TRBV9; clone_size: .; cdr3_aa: CASSPQGYEQYF; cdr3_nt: TGTGCCAGCAGCCCCCAGGGCTACGAGCAGTACTTC
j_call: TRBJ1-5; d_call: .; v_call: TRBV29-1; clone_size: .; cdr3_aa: CSVKLGGGRDQPQHF; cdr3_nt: TGCAGCGTTAAGTTGGGGGGAGGGAGGGATCAGCCCCAGCATTTT
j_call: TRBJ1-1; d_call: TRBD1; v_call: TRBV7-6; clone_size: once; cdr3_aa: CASSSGTGGNTEAFF; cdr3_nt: TGTGCCAGCAGCTCAGGGACAGGGGGGAACACTGAAGCTTTCTTT
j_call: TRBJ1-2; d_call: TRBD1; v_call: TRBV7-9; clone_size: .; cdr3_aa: CASSYTGDGYTF; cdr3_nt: TGTGCCAGCAGCTACACAGGGGATGGCTACACCTTC
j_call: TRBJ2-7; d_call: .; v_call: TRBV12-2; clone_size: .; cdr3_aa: CASRAPWGRSIYEQYF; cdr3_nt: TGTGCAAGTCGCGCACCCTGGGGCAGGTCTATCTACGAGCAGTACTTC
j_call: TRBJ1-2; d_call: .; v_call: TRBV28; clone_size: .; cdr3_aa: CASKLGAGDHGYTF; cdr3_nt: TGTGCCAGCAAGCTTGGAGCCGGAGACCATGGCTACACCTTC
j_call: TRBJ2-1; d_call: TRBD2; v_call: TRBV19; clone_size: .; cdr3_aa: CASSTSSGRRTYNEQFF; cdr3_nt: TGTGCCAGTAGTACCTCTAGCGGGAGACGAACCTACAATGAGCAGTTCTTC
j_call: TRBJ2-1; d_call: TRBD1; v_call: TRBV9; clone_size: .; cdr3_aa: CASSDRQGAGSNEQFF; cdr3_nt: TGTGCCAGCAGCGACAGACAGGGGGCGGGAAGTAATGAGCAGTTCTTC
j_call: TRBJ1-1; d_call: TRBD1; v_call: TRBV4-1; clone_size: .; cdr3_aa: CASSLRQGVVRGPTEAFF; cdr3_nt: TGCGCCAGCAGCCTTCGGCAGGGGGTCGTGCGGGGTCCCACTGAAGCTTTCTTT
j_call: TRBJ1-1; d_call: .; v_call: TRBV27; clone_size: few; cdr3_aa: CASSGDSEAFF; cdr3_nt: TGTGCCAGCAGTGGTGACAGTGAAGCTTTCTTT
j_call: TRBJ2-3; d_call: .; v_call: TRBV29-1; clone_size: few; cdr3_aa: CSVAGGGTGDTQYF; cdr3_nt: TGCAGCGTCGCCGGTGGGGGGACGGGAGATACGCAGTATTTT
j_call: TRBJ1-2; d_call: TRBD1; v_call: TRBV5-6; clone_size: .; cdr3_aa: CASSLFQGAVNYGYTF; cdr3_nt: TGTGCCAGCAGCTTGTTTCAGGGGGCAGTCAACTATGGCTACACCTTC
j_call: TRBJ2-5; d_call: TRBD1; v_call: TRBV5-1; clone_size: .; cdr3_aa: CASSTRTGTGGSETQYF; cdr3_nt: TGCGCCAGCAGCACAAGAACCGGGACAGGGGGCTCGGAGACCCAGTACTTC
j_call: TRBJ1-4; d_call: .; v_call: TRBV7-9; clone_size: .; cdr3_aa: CASSPIMTERGEKLFF; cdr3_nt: TGTGCCAGCAGCCCGATAATGACAGAGAGAGGAGAAAAACTGTTTTTT
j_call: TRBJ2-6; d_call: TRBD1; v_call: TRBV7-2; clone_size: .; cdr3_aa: CASSFFRGRVTSGANVLTF; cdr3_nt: TGTGCCAGCAGCTTCTTCAGGGGGCGAGTTACTTCTGGGGCCAACGTCCTGACTTTC
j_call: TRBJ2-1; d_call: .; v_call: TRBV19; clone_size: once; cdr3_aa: CASSMTVKSEQFF; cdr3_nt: TGTGCCAGTAGTATGACTGTCAAAAGCGAGCAGTTCTTC
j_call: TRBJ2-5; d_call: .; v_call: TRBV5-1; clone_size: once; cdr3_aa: CATQGTPGAGETQYF; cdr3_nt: TGCGCCACCCAGGGGACACCGGGAGCGGGGGAGACCCAGTACTTC
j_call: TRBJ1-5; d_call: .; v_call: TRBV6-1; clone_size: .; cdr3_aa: CASSERGRNNQPQHF; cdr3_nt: TGTGCCAGCAGTGAAAGGGGCAGGAACAATCAGCCCCAGCATTTT
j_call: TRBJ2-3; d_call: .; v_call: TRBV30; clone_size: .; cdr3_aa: CAWSREDTQYF; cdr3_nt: TGTGCCTGGAGCCGGGAGGATACGCAGTATTTT
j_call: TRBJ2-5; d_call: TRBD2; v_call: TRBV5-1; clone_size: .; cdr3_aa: CASSFGTSGQETQYF; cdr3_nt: TGCGCCAGCAGCTTCGGGACTAGCGGGCAAGAGACCCAGTACTTC
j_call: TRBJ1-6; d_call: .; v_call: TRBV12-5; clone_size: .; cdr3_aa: CAWGQGNSPLHF; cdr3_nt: TGTGCTTGGGGTCAGGGGAATTCACCCCTCCACTTT
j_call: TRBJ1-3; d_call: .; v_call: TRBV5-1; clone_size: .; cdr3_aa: CASSLVAFRGTGNTIYF; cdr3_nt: TGCGCCAGCAGCTTGGTTGCTTTTCGGGGGACTGGAAACACCATATATTTT
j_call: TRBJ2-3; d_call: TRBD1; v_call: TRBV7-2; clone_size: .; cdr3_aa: CASSLGQGARRDTQYF; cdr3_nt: TGTGCCAGCAGCTTAGGCCAGGGGGCTAGGAGGGATACGCAGTATTTT
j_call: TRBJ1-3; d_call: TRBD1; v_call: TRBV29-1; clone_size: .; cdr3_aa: CSVATGTVENTIYF; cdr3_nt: TGCAGCGTTGCGACCGGGACAGTGGAAAACACCATATATTTT
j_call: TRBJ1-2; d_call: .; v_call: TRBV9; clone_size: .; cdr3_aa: CASSPSPTGLSGYTF; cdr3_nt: TGTGCCAGCAGCCCGAGCCCAACGGGACTCTCGGGCTACACCTTC
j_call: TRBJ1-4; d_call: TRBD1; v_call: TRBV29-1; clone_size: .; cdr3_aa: CSVGTGGGFATNEKLFF; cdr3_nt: TGCAGCGTTGGGACAGGAGGGGGTTTTGCAACTAATGAAAAACTGTTTTTT
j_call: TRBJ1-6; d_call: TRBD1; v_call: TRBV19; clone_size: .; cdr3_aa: CASTPKYRGYNSPLHF; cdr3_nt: TGTGCCAGTACTCCGAAATACAGGGGGTATAATTCACCCCTCCACTTT
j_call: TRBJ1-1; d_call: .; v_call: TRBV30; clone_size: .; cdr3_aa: CAWKGAWTEPEAFF; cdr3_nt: TGTGCCTGGAAAGGGGCTTGGACAGAACCTGAAGCTTTCTTT